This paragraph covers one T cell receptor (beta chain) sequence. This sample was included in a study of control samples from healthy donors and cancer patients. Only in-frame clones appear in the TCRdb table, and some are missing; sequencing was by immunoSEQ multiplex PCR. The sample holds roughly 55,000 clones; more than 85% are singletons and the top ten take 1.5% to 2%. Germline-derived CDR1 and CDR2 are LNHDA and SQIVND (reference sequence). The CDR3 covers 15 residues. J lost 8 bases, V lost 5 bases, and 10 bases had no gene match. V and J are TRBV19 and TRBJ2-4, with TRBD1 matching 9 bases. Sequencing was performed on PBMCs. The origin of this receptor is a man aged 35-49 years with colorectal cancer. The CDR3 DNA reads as TGTGCCAGTAGTGACCTCCGGGACAGGGAGGACATTCAGTACTTC. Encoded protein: CASSDLRDREDIQYF.